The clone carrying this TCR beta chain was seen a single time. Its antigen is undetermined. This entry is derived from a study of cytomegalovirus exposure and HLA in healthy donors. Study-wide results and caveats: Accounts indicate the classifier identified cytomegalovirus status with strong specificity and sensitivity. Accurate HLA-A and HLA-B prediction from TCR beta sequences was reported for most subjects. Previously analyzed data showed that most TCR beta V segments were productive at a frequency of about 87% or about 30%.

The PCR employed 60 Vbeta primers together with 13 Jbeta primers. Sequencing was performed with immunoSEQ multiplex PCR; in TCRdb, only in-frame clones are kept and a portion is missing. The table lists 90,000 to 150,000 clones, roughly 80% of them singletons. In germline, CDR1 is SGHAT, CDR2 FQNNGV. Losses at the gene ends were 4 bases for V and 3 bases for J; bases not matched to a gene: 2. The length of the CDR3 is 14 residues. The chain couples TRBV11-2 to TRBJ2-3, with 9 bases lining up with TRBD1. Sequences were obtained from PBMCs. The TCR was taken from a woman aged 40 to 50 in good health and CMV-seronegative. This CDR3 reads CASSSGQGTDTQYF. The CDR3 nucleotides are TGTGCCAGCAGCTCGGGACAGGGTACAGATACGCAGTATTTT.